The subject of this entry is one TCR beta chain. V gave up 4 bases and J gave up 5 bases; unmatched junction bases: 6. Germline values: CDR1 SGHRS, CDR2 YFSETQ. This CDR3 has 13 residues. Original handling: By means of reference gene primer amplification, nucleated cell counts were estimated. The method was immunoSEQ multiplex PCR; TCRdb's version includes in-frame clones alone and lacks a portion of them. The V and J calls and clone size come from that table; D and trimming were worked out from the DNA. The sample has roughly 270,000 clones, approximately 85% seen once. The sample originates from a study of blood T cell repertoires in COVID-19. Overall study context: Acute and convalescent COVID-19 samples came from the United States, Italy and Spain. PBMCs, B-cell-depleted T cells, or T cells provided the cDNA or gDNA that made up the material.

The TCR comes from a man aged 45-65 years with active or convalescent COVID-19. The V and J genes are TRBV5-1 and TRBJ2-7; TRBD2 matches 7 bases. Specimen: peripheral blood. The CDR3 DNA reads TGCGCCAGCAGCCGGAGGGAGGGCCACGAGCAGTACTTC. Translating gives CASSRREGHEQYF.